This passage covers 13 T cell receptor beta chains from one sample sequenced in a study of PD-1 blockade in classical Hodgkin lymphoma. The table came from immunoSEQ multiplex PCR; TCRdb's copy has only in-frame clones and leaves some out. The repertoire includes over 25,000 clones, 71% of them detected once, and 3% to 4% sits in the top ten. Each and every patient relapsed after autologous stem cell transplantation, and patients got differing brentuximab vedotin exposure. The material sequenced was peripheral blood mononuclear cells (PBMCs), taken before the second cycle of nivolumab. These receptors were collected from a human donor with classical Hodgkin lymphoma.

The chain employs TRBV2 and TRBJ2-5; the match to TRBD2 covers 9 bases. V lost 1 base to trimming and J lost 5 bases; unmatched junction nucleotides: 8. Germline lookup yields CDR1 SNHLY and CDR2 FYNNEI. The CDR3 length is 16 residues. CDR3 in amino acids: CASSEVGGGAEETQYF. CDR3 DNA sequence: TGTGCCAGCAGTGAAGTGGGCGGGGGGGCCGAGGAGACCCAGTACTTC.

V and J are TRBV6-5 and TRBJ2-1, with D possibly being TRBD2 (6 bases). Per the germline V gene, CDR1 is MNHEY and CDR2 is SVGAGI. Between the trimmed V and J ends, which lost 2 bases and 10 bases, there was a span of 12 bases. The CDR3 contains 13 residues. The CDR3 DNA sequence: TGTGCCAGCAGTTACGACCATCTAGCGGAGCAGTTCTTC. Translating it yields CASSYDHLAEQFF.

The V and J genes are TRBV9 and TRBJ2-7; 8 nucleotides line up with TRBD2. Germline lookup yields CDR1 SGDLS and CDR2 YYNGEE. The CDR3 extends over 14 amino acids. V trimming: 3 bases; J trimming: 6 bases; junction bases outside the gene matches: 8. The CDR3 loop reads CASSAGGGGLEQYF. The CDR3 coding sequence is TGTGCCAGCAGCGCGGGAGGGGGAGGTCTCGAGCAGTACTTC.

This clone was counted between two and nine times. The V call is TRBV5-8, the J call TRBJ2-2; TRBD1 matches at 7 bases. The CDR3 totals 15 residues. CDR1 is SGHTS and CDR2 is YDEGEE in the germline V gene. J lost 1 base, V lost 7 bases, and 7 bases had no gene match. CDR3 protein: CASGDRTGNTGELFF. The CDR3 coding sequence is TGTGCCAGCGGCGACCGGACAGGGAACACCGGGGAGCTGTTTTTT. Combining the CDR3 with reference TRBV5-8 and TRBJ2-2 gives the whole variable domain EAGVTQSPTHLIKTRGQQATLRCSPISGHTSVYWYQQALGLGLQFLLWYDEGEERNRGNFPPRFSGRQFPNYSSELNVNALELEDSALYLCASGDRTGNTGELFFGEGSRLTVL.

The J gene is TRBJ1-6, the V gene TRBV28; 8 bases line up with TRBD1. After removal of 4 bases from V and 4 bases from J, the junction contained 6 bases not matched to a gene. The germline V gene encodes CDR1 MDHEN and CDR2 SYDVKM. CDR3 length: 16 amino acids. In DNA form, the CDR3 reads TGTGCCAGCAGTTCGACGGGGACAGGTTATAATTCACCCCTCCACTTT. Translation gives CASSSTGTGYNSPLHF.

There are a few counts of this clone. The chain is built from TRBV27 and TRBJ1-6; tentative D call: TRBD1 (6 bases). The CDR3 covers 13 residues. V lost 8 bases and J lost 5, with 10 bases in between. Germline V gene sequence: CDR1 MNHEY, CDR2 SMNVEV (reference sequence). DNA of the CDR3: TGTGCCAGCTGGGGGGCGGATAATTCACCCCTCCACTTT. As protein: CASWGADNSPLHF.

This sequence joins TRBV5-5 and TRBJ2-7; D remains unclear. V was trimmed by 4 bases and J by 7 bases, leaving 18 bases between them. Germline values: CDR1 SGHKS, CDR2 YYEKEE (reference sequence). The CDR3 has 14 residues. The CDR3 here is CASSQPGEPREQYF. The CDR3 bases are TGTGCCAGCAGCCAGCCCGGAGAACCTCGGGAGCAGTACTTC. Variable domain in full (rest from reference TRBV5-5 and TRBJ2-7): DAGVTQSPTHLIKTRGQQVTLRCSPISGHKSVSWYQQVLGQGPQFIFQYYEKEERGRGNFPDRFSARQFPNYSSELNVNALLLGDSALYLCASSQPGEPREQYFGPGTRLTVT.

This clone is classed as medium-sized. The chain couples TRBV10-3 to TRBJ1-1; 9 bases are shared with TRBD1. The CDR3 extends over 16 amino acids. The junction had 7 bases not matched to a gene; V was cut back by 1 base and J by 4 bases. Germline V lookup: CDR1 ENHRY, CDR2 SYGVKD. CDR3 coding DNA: TGTGCCATCAGTGAGTGGGGGACAGGGTCAAGCACTGAAGCTTTCTTT. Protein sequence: CAISEWGTGSSTEAFF.

CDR3 sequence (DNA): TGTGCCAGTCAGAGATCCTTTGGGGGGACGATCATCTATGGCTACACCTTC. Protein product: CASQRSFGGTIIYGYTF. V is TRBV19 and J is TRBJ1-2; D perhaps matches TRBD1 (5 bases). The CDR3 spans 17 residues. CDR1 LNHDA and CDR2 SQIVND come from the germline V gene (reference sequence). Trimming took 8 bases from V and 4 from J, leaving 26 bases between them.

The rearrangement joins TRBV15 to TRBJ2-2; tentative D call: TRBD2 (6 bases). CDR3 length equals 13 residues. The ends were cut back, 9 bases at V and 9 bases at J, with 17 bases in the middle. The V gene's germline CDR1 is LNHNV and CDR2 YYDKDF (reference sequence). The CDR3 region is CATGTEGLRELFF. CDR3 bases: TGTGCCACTGGGACTGAGGGGCTCCGGGAGCTGTTTTTT.

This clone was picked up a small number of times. CDR3 sequence (DNA): TGTGCCAGCAGCTTATTTGAACCCCGCAACAGGGGGTACTACTATGGCTACACCTTC. It translates to CASSLFEPRNRGYYYGYTF. V is TRBV11-2 and J is TRBJ1-2; 8 nucleotides line up with TRBD1. The CDR3 has 19 amino acids. V lost 2 bases and J lost 3; bases outside the gene matches: 17. Germline lookup yields CDR1 SGHAT and CDR2 FQNNGV. The full variable domain, its missing parts supplied by reference TRBV11-2 and TRBJ1-2, is EAGVAQSPRYKIIEKRQSVAFWCNPISGHATLYWYQQILGQGPKLLIQFQNNGVVDDSQLPKDRFSAERLKGVDSTLKIQPAKLEDSAVYLCASSLFEPRNRGYYYGYTFGSGTRLTVV.

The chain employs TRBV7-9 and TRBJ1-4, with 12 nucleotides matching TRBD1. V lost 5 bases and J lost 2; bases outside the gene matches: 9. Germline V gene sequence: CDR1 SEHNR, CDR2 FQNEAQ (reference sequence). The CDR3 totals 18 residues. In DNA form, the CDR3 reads TGTGCCAGCAGCCCAGGTCGGGACAGGGGGCTGACTAATGAAAAACTGTTTTTT. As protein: CASSPGRDRGLTNEKLFF.

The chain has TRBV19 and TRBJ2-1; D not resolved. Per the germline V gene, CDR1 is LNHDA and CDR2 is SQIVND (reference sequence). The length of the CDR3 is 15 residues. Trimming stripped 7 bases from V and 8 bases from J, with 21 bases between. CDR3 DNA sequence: TGTGCCAGTAAAGTCTTTGCCACTGTCGGCGATGAGCAGTTCTTC. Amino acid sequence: CASKVFATVGDEQFF.